The sequence of this T cell receptor (beta chain) was determined in a study of PD-1 blockade in classical Hodgkin lymphoma. Germline-derived CDR1 and CDR2 are ENHRY and SYGVKD. The ends lost 6 bases at V and 1 base at J; junction bases unmatched: 3. CDR3 length: 15 residues. Patients all relapsed after autologous stem cell transplantation, and there was variation in brentuximab vedotin exposure. Sequencing used immunoSEQ multiplex PCR; TCRdb keeps in-frame clones, though not all of them. Of tens of thousands of clones in the sample, approximately 88% were seen once. The TCR was taken from a human donor with classical Hodgkin lymphoma. The V call is TRBV10-3, the J call TRBJ2-2; TRBD1 aligns across 9 bases. Material: peripheral blood mononuclear cells (PBMCs), obtained at baseline. CDR3 coding DNA: TGTGCCATCAGGAGGACAGGGGAGAACACCGGGGAGCTGTTTTTT. It codes for CAIRRTGENTGELFF.